This paragraph covers one TCR beta chain sequence. Antigen unknown. This record comes from a study of OX40 agonist ivuxolimab in advanced cancers. Regarding the study as a whole: At doses 0.1 to 3.0 mg/kg, CD4+ and CD8+ clones expanded.

Blood sampling took place at baseline, cycle 4 day 1, and cycle 7 day 1. The repertoire was sequenced with immunoSEQ multiplex PCR; TCRdb's copy has only in-frame clones and lacks some. This sample has about 58,000 clones, with roughly nine tenths found just once. The sequence derives from an adult with an advanced solid tumor such as melanoma, head and neck, liver or kidney cancer. Here the sequenced sample was CD4+ or CD8+ T cells sorted from blood, taken in a trial of the OX40 agonist ivuxolimab.

CDR3 in DNA: TGCGCCAGCAGCTCGGCCGGGACTAGCCAAGAGACCCAGTACTTC. Translation gives CASSSAGTSQETQYF. The chain employs TRBV5-1 and TRBJ2-5, with 8 bases lining up with TRBD2. Trimming removed 3 bases from V and 1 base from J; junction bases left unmatched: 5. CDR1 is SGHRS and CDR2 is YFSETQ in the germline V gene. CDR3 size: 15 residues.